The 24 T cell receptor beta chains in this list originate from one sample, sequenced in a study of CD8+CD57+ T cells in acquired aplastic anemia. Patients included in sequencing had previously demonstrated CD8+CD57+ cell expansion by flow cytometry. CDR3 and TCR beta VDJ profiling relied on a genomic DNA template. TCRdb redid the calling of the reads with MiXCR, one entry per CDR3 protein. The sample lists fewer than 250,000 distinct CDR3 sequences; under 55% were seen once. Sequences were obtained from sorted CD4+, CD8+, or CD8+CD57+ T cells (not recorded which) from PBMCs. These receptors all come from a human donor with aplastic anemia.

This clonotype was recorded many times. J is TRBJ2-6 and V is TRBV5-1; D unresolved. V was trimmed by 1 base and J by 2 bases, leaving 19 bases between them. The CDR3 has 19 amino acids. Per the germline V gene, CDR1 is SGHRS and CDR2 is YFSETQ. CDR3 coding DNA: TGCGCCAGCAGCTTGTGGTTCGGCAGTCTAAAACCTGGGGCCAACGTCCTGACTTTC. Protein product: CASSLWFGSLKPGANVLTF.

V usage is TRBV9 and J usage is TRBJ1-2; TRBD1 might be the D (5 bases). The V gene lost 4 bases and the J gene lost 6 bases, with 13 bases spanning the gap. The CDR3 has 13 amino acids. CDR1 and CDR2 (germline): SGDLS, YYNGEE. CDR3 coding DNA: TGTGCCAGCAGCCTGGGGGGGGTCGATGGCTACACCTTC. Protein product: CASSLGGVDGYTF.

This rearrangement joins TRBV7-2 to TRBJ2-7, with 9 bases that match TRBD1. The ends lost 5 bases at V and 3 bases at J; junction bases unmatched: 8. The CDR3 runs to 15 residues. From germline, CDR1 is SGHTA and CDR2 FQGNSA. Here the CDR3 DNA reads TGTGCCAGCAGCGTCGACAGGGGGTTCCTCTACGAGCAGTACTTC. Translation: CASSVDRGFLYEQYF.

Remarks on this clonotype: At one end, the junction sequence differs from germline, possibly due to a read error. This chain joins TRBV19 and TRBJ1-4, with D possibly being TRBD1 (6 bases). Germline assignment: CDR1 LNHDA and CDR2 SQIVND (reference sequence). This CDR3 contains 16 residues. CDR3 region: CASSTAGTPTNEKPFF. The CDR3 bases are TGTGCCAGTAGTACCGCCGGGACACCAACCAATGAAAAACCGTTTTTT.

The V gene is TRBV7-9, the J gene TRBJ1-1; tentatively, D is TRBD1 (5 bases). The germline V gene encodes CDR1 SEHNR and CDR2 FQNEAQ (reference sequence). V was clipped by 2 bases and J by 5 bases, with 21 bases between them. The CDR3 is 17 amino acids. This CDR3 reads CASSLWSGGRADTEAFF. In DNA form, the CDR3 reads TGTGCCAGCAGCTTATGGTCCGGAGGCAGGGCGGATACTGAAGCTTTCTTT.

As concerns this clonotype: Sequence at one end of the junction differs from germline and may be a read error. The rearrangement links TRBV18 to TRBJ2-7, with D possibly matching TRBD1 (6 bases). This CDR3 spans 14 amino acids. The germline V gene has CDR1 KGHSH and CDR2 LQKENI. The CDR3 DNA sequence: TGTCCCAGCTCGTACCGGGACACGGTTGTCGCCCAGTACTTC. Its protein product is CPSSYRDTVVAQYF.

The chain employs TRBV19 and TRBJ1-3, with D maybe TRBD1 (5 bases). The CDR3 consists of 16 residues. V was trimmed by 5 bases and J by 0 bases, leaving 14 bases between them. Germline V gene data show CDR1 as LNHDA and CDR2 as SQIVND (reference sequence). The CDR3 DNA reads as TGTGCCAGTAGTGTACAGGAACTCCTCTCTGGAAACACCATATATTTT. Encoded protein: CASSVQELLSGNTIYF.

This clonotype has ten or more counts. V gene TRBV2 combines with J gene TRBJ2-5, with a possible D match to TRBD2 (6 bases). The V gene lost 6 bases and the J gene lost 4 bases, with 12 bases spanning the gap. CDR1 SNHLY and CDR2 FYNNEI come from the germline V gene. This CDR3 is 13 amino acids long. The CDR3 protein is CASRTAGGETQYF. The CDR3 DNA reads TGTGCCAGCAGAACCGCCGGGGGAGAGACCCAGTACTTC. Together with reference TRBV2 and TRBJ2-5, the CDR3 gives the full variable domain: EPEVTQTPSHQVTQMGQEVILRCVPISNHLYFYWYRQILGQKVEFLVSFYNNEISEKSEIFDDQFSVERPDGSNFTLKIRSTKLEDSAMYFCASRTAGGETQYFGPGTRLLVL.

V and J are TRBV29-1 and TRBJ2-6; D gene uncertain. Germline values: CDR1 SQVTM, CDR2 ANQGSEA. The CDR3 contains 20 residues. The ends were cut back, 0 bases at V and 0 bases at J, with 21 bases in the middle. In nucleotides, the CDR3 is TGCAGCGTTGAAGATCCCCAGGCCATGCCTCAGCTCTCTGGGGCCAACGTCCTGACTTTC. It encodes CSVEDPQAMPQLSGANVLTF.

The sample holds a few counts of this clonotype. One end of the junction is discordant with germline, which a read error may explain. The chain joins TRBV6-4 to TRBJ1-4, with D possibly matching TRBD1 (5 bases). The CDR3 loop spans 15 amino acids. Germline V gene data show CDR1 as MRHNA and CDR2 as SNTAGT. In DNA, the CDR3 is TGTGCCGGCAGCCCCCTGGCAGGGCCCAATGAAAAACTGTTTTTT. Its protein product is CAGSPLAGPNEKLFF.

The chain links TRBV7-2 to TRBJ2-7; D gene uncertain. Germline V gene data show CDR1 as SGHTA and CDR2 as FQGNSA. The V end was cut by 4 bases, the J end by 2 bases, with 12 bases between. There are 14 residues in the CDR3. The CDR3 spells CASSSGGRPYEQYV. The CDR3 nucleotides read TGTGCCAGCAGCTCCGGCGGCAGACCCTACGAGCAGTACGTC.

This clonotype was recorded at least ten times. The CDR3 here is CSAFGTNTEAFF. CDR3 sequence (DNA): TGCAGTGCATTCGGAACGAACACTGAAGCTTTCTTT. The chain is built from TRBV20-1 and TRBJ1-1, with D unclear. CDR3 length: 12 amino acids. Trimming stripped 6 bases from V and 1 base from J, with 9 bases between. Germline CDR1 reads DFQATT; CDR2 reads SNEGSKA (reference sequence).

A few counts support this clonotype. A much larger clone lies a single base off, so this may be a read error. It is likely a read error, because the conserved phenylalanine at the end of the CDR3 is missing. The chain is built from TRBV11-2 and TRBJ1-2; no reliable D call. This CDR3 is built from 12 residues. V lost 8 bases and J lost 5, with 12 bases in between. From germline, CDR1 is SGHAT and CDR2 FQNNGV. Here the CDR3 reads CASLRGMYGYTL. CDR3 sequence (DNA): TGTGCCAGCCTCAGAGGGATGTATGGCTACACCCTC.

The CDR3 region is CASSLVFPGELFF. The CDR3 coding sequence is TGTGCCAGCAGCTTAGTATTCCCCGGGGAGCTGTTTTTT. V and J are TRBV7-2 and TRBJ2-2; D not certain. CDR3 length: 13 residues. Trimming cost V 1 base and J 6 bases, with 6 bases left between them. Germline CDR1 is SGHTA and CDR2 is FQGNSA.

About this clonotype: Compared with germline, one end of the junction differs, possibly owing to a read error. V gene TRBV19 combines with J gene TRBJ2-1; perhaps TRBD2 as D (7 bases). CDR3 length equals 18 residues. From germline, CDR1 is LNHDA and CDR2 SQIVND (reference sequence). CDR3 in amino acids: CASRSRGASSRSYNEQSF. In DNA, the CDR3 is TGTGCCAGTAGGTCTCGGGGGGCGTCGTCCAGGTCCTACAATGAGCAGTCCTTC. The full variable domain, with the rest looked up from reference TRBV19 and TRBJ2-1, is DGGITQSPKYLFRKEGQNVTLSCEQNLNHDAMYWYRQDPGQGLRLIYYSQIVNDFQKGDIAEGYSVSREKKESFPLTVTSAQKNPTAFYLCASRSRGASSRSYNEQSFGPGTRLTVL.

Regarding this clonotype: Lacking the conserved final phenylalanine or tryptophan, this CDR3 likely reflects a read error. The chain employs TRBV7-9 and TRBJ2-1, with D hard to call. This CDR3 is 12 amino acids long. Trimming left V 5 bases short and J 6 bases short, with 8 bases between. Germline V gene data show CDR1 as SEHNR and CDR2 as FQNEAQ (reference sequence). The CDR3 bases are TGTGCCAGCAGCCTTGACATCAATGAGCAGTTCCTC. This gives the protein CASSLDINEQFL.

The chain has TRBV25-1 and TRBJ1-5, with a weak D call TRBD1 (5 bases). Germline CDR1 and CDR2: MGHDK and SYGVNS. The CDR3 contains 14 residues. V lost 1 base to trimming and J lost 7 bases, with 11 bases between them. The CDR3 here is CASSESGFGQPQHF. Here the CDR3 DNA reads TGTGCCAGCAGTGAATCAGGGTTTGGGCAGCCCCAGCATTTT.

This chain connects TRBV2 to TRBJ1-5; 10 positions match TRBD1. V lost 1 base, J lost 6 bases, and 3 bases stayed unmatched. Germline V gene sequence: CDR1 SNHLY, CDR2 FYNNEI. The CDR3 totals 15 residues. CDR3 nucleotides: TGTGCCAGCAGTGAAGGGACAGGGGGTGGTCAGCCCCAGCATTTT. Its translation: CASSEGTGGGQPQHF.

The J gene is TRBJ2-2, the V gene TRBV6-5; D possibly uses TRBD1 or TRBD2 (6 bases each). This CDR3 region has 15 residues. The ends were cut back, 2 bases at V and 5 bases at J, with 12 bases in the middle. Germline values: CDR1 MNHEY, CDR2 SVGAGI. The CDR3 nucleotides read TGTGCCAGCAGTTACGCCAGGGGAGGAACCGGGGAGCTGTTTTTT. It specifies CASSYARGGTGELFF.

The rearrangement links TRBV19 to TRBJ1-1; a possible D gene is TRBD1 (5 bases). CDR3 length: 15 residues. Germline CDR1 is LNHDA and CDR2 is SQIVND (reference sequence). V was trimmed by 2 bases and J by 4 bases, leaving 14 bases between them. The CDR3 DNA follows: TGTGCCAGTAGTATAATCTTGGTGGGGGGCACTGAAGCTTTCTTT. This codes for CASSIILVGGTEAFF.

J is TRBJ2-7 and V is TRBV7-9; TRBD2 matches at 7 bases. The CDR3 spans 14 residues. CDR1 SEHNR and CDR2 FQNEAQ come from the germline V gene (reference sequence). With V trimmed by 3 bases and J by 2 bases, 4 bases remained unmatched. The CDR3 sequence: CASSFPGLPYEQYF. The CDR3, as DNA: TGTGCCAGCAGCTTCCCGGGACTACCCTACGAGCAGTACTTC.

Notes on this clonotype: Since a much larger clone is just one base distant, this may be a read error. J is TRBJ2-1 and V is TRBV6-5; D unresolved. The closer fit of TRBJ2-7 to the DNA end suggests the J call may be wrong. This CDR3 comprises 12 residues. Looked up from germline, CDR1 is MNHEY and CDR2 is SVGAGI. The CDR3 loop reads CASIEGFAEQYF. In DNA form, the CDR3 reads TGTGCCAGCATAGAAGGTTTTGCTGAGCAGTACTTC.

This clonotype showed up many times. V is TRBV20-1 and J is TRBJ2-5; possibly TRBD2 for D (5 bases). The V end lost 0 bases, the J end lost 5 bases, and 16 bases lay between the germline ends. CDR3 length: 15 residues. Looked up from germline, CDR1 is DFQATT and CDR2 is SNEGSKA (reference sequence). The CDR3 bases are TGCAGTGCTAGAGATACTCGGGGATTTGTGGAGACCCAGTACTTC. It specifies CSARDTRGFVETQYF.

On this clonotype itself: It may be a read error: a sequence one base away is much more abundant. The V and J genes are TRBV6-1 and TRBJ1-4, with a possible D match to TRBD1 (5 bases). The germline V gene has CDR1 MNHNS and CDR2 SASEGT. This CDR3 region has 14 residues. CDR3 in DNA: TGTGCCAGCAGTGAATTGCAGGGAGGGGAAAACCTGTTTTTT. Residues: CASSELQGGENLFF.